The 23 T cell receptor beta chains listed next were all sequenced from one sample in a study of blood T cell repertoires in COVID-19. TCRdb's table, derived via immunoSEQ multiplex PCR, lists solely in-frame clones and lacks some. This sample has approximately 200,000 clones, with around nine tenths found just once. Specimen: peripheral blood. The source is a man in his fifties or sixties who had recovered from COVID-19.

This clone was picked up a small number of times. The genes are TRBV5-1 and TRBJ2-7; 12 bases line up with TRBD2. This CDR3 contains 18 residues. After removal of 1 base from V and 2 bases from J, the junction contained 10 bases not matched to a gene. CDR1 and CDR2 (germline): SGHRS, YFSETQ. For the CDR3, the DNA is TGCGCCAGCAGCTTGAAGGCTAGCGGGGGGGCCTTAACCTACGAGCAGTACTTC. This sequence encodes CASSLKASGGALTYEQYF.

The chain uses TRBV5-1 and TRBJ2-7; TRBD2 agrees at 8 bases. CDR1 is SGHRS, CDR2 YFSETQ, per germline. With V trimmed by 5 bases and J by 2 bases, 3 bases remained unmatched. The CDR3 has 13 residues. The CDR3 reads CASRTSATYEQYF. CDR3 nucleotides: TGCGCCAGCAGGACTAGCGCCACCTACGAGCAGTACTTC.

The CDR3 region is CASSPPGPNTEAFF. The CDR3 DNA follows: TGTGCCAGCTCACCACCGGGCCCGAACACTGAAGCTTTCTTT. The chain links TRBV18 to TRBJ1-1, with D uncertain. CDR1 and CDR2 (germline): KGHSH, LQKENI. V was shortened by 0 bases and J by 1 base, with 6 bases between the two germline ends. The CDR3 is 14 amino acids.

The gene calls are TRBV5-1 and TRBJ2-5; 7 bases match TRBD1. The CDR3 is 14 amino acids. CDR1 is SGHRS and CDR2 is YFSETQ in the germline V gene. V shed 3 bases and J 5 bases; nucleotides not matched to a gene: 7. CDR3 nucleotides: TGCGCCAGCAGCTCCGGGACAGTACGGGAGACCCAGTACTTC. It is translated as CASSSGTVRETQYF.

V usage is TRBV29-1 and J usage is TRBJ1-1; possible D gene TRBD1, 5 bases. Germline V gene lookup returns CDR1 SQVTM and CDR2 ANQGSEA. The CDR3 runs to 12 residues. Trimming removed 5 bases from V and 10 bases from J, with 17 bases in between. The CDR3 is CSVRTPSRGAFF. The CDR3 bases are TGCAGCGTTAGGACACCATCAAGGGGAGCTTTCTTT.

The V gene is TRBV7-9, the J gene TRBJ2-1; maybe TRBD1 (6 bases). The CDR3 has 14 amino acids. The V and J ends lost 5 bases and 5 bases respectively, with 13 bases between them. The germline CDR1 and CDR2 sequences are SEHNR and FQNEAQ (reference sequence). In nucleotides, the CDR3 is TGTGCCAGCAGCCCCGGACAGAACCACAATGAGCAGTTCTTC. Protein product: CASSPGQNHNEQFF.

V usage is TRBV5-1 and J usage is TRBJ2-7; possibly TRBD2 for D (6 bases). Germline loops: CDR1 SGHRS, CDR2 YFSETQ. The CDR3 loop spans 12 amino acids. V gave up 5 bases and J gave up 5 bases, with 11 bases separating them. Here the CDR3 reads CASSGTGDEQYF. The CDR3 DNA reads as TGCGCCAGCAGTGGGACGGGGGACGAGCAGTACTTC.

This chain uses TRBV18 with TRBJ2-3; D remains unclear. The CDR3 has 15 amino acids. Germline V gene lookup returns CDR1 KGHSH and CDR2 LQKENI. V lost 0 bases and J 1 base, leaving 8 bases between the germline ends. CDR3 sequence: CASSPPWQGTDTQYF. The CDR3 DNA follows: TGTGCCAGCTCACCACCGTGGCAGGGCACAGATACGCAGTATTTT.

The chain links TRBV30 to TRBJ1-6; 8 nucleotides match TRBD1. CDR3 length equals 13 residues. CDR1 is GTSNPN and CDR2 is SVGIG in the germline V gene (reference sequence). V trimming: 5 bases; J trimming: 6 bases; junction bases outside the gene matches: 3. CDR3 coding DNA: TGTGCCTGGGTGGGACAGGCTAATTCACCCCTCCACTTT. It yields the protein CAWVGQANSPLHF. The full variable domain, rest sourced from reference TRBV30 and TRBJ1-6, is SQTIHQWPATLVQPVGSPLSLECTVEGTSNPNLYWYRQAAGRGLQLLFYSVGIGQISSEVPQNLSASRPQDRQFILSSKKLLLSDSGFYLCAWVGQANSPLHFGNGTRLTVT.

The chain employs TRBV7-2 and TRBJ1-6; D not resolved. Germline V gene data show CDR1 as SGHTA and CDR2 as FQGNSA. Trimming left V 1 base short and J 7 bases short, with 14 bases between. This CDR3 comprises 16 residues. The chain's CDR3 is CASSLEAGLGNSPLHF. Here the CDR3 DNA reads TGTGCCAGCAGCTTAGAGGCGGGTCTGGGGAATTCACCCCTCCACTTT.

The V and J genes are TRBV5-4 and TRBJ1-1; the match to TRBD1 covers 9 bases. J lost 1 base, V lost 0 bases, and 7 bases had no gene match. The CDR3 has 17 amino acids. Germline loops: CDR1 SGHNT, CDR2 YYREEE (reference sequence). The CDR3 nucleotides are TGTGCCAGCAGCTTGGCCAATCGGGGACAGGGGAACACTGAAGCTTTCTTT. Translated, it gives CASSLANRGQGNTEAFF.

The chain combines TRBV5-1 with TRBJ2-3, with 8 bases identical to TRBD1. V was clipped by 4 bases and J by 3 bases; unmatched bases: 4. Germline V lookup: CDR1 SGHRS, CDR2 YFSETQ. The CDR3 runs to 14 residues. The CDR3 sequence is CASSPRTGTDTQYF. The CDR3 DNA is TGCGCCAGCAGCCCCCGGACAGGGACAGATACGCAGTATTTT.

The rearrangement joins TRBV12-1 to TRBJ2-3; no DNA check was done on the table's D call, TRBD1. TRBV12-1 is a listed pseudogene. There are 12 residues in the CDR3. This CDR3 reads CASSLTVGPQYF. CDR3 DNA sequence: TGTGCCAGCAGCTTGACAGTCGGGCCGCAGTATTTT.

The rearrangement uses TRBV14 and TRBJ2-1; TRBD2 might be the D (5 bases). Trimming cost V 3 bases and J 2 bases, with 14 bases left between them. The length of the CDR3 is 16 residues. Germline-derived CDR1 and CDR2 are SGHDN and FVKESK. In DNA, the CDR3 is TGTGCCAGCAGCCAGGAGGCCGGGTTTACCTACAATGAGCAGTTCTTC. This translates into CASSQEAGFTYNEQFF.

The chain joins TRBV6-1 to TRBJ1-4; 11 bases are a match to TRBD1. The CDR3 length is 15 residues. Germline CDR1 reads MNHNS; CDR2 reads SASEGT. The V segment lost 2 bases and the J segment 8 bases; nucleotides outside the gene matches: 4. The CDR3 protein is CASSEPGQGGEKLFF. Written as DNA, the CDR3 is TGTGCCAGCAGTGAACCGGGACAGGGGGGAGAAAAACTGTTTTTT.

The rearrangement links TRBV24-1 to TRBJ2-3; TRBD2 aligns across 7 bases. The V gene's germline CDR1 is KGHDR and CDR2 SFDVKD. The CDR3 has 14 amino acids. Germline trimming cut 0 bases from V and 4 bases from J; bases unmatched to any gene: 0. The CDR3 protein is CATSDLGGADTQYF. CDR3 sequence (DNA): TGTGCCACCAGTGATTTGGGGGGGGCAGATACGCAGTATTTT.

The V gene is TRBV5-1, the J gene TRBJ1-4, with D hard to call. Germline lookup yields CDR1 SGHRS and CDR2 YFSETQ. CDR3 length: 14 residues. The V and J ends lost 4 bases and 4 bases respectively, with 11 bases between them. The CDR3 loop reads CASSQQGGNEKLFF. In nucleotides, the CDR3 is TGCGCCAGCAGCCAACAAGGCGGTAATGAAAAACTGTTTTTT.

This clone was observed once. This rearrangement joins TRBV30 to TRBJ1-2; D not certain. V lost 3 bases, J lost 5 bases, and 16 bases lay in between. Germline CDR1 GTSNPN, CDR2 SVGIG (reference sequence). The CDR3 has 14 amino acids. The CDR3 region has the DNA TGTGCCTGGAGGGGTGGAGCGGTATATTATGGCTACACCTTC. Protein sequence: CAWRGGAVYYGYTF.

The rearrangement uses TRBV4-2 and TRBJ1-6; D perhaps matches TRBD1 (6 bases). The CDR3 runs to 14 residues. V gave up 4 bases and J gave up 8 bases, with 12 bases separating them. Looked up from germline, CDR1 is LGHNA and CDR2 is YNFKEQ. This CDR3 is CASSLQGTDSPLHF. The CDR3 DNA sequence: TGTGCCAGCAGCCTACAGGGCACGGATTCACCCCTCCACTTT.

This chain uses TRBV7-9 with TRBJ1-2, with 9 bases lining up with TRBD1. The CDR3 loop spans 14 amino acids. V trimming: 4 bases; J trimming: 6 bases; junction bases outside the gene matches: 6. From germline, CDR1 is SEHNR and CDR2 FQNEAQ (reference sequence). The CDR3 DNA reads TGTGCCAGCAGCTCTACACAGGGGGCTAATGGCTACACCTTC. The encoded protein is CASSSTQGANGYTF.

The chain uses TRBV9 and TRBJ2-5, with 9 bases identical to TRBD1. Germline V gene sequence: CDR1 SGDLS, CDR2 YYNGEE. The V and J ends lost 2 bases and 5 bases, in that order; junction bases with no gene match: 7. The CDR3 contains 15 residues. The CDR3 DNA reads TGTGCCAGCAGCGTCCAACAGGGGGCGGGGGAGACCCAGTACTTC. Translating it yields CASSVQQGAGETQYF.

This chain connects TRBV6-2 or TRBV6-3 to TRBJ2-1; 10 bases fit TRBD2. The junction had 6 bases not matched to a gene; V was cut back by 5 bases and J by 8 bases. The CDR3 runs to 14 residues. Germline values: CDR1 MNHEY, CDR2 SVGEGT. As DNA, the CDR3 is TGTGCCAGCAGTCCAAGCGGGGGGGCTTATGAGCAGTTCTTC. Its protein is CASSPSGGAYEQFF.

The J gene is TRBJ2-7, the V gene TRBV10-3, with D unresolved. In germline, CDR1 is ENHRY, CDR2 SYGVKD. V was clipped by 8 bases and J by 6 bases, with 14 bases between them. The CDR3 is 12 amino acids. In DNA form, the CDR3 reads TGTGCCATCGCCGGTGTGCTTGGCGAGCAGTACTTC. It is translated as CAIAGVLGEQYF.